The sample holds a few counts of the clone carrying this TCR beta chain. The target antigen is unknown. For TCRbeta, the library was prepared with unique molecular identifiers. TCRdb independently ran MiXCR on the PCR reads; one entry per CDR3 protein. The sample includes hundreds of thousands of distinct CDR3 sequences, over 10% seen only once; the top ten take 2% to 2.5%. The CDR3 is 15 residues long. J lost 6 bases, V lost 4 bases, and 6 bases had no gene match. CDR1 and CDR2 (germline): SNHLY, FYNNEI. The sample originates from a study of T-cell reconstitution after alpha-beta-depleted transplantation in children. Study-wide findings and caveats: Counts and diversity of T cells one year after transplant came mostly from newly produced T cells.

Here the sequenced sample was PBMCs, mostly from graft donor cells, taken 360 days after TCRalphabeta/CD19-depleted stem cell transplant. The V call is TRBV2, the J call TRBJ2-1, with 10 bases that match TRBD1. The TCR originated in a male patient between 5 and 17 years old who had a stem cell transplant for acute myeloid leukemia, so the T cells may come from the graft donor. The CDR3 loop reads CASSVGQGRINEQFF. The CDR3, as DNA: TGTGCCAGCAGTGTGGGACAGGGGAGGATCAATGAGCAGTTCTTC.